One sample yielded the 31 T cell receptor beta chains listed below, sequenced in a study of cytomegalovirus exposure and HLA in healthy donors. The PCR made use of 60 Vbeta and 13 Jbeta primers. Sequencing was performed with immunoSEQ multiplex PCR; in TCRdb, only in-frame clones are kept and a portion is missing. Counted here are approximately 130,000 clones, about 87% occurring once; the ten biggest clones make up 5.2%. Sequencing was done on a sample of PBMCs. The receptors were gathered from a woman in her twenties or thirties in good health and CMV-seronegative.

This clone was seen a few times. This rearrangement joins TRBV6-5 to TRBJ2-4; tentative D call: TRBD1 (5 bases). CDR1 is MNHEY, CDR2 SVGAGI, per germline. Trimming took off 6 bases at V and 0 bases at J, with 9 bases between the two ends. The CDR3 has 14 amino acids. The CDR3 DNA follows: TGTGCCAGCAGAGACAGTTTAGCCAAAAACATTCAGTACTTC. Protein product: CASRDSLAKNIQYF.

The chain employs TRBV5-3 and TRBJ2-1; 9 bases match TRBD1. TRBV5-3 is known as an ORF, though its function is uncertain. The J segment lost 4 bases and the V segment lost 4 bases, leaving 9 bases of the junction unmatched. CDR3 length equals 16 residues. Here the CDR3 DNA reads TGTGCCAGAAGCGAACCGGGACAGGGAAATTACAATGAGCAGTTCTTC. This codes for CARSEPGQGNYNEQFF.

This sequence joins TRBV18 and TRBJ2-1; tentative D call: TRBD2 (5 bases). V was clipped by 2 bases and J by 7 bases, with 15 bases between them. The V gene's germline CDR1 is KGHSH and CDR2 LQKENI. This CDR3 is built from 15 residues. CDR3 bases: TGTGCCAGCTCACCAGACCCACGGGGTCGGAATGAGCAGTTCTTC. Translating gives CASSPDPRGRNEQFF.

This clone came up once. This chain links TRBV14 with TRBJ2-3; perhaps TRBD2 as D (6 bases). The V and J ends lost 1 base and 0 bases respectively, with 17 bases between them. CDR3 length: 18 residues. Germline V lookup: CDR1 SGHDN, CDR2 FVKESK. The CDR3: CASSQASTSPPSTDTQYF. CDR3 sequence (DNA): TGTGCCAGCAGCCAAGCCTCCACTAGCCCCCCTAGCACAGATACGCAGTATTTT.

This chain uses TRBV18 with TRBJ2-7, with D maybe TRBD1 (5 bases). The V gene's germline CDR1 is KGHSH and CDR2 LQKENI. The V gene lost 6 bases and the J gene lost 0 bases, with 12 bases spanning the gap. The CDR3 runs to 14 residues. The CDR3 bases are TGTGCCAGCTCGCTCGCAGGGTTCTCCTACGAGCAGTACTTC. It codes for CASSLAGFSYEQYF.

The chain couples TRBV6-5 to TRBJ2-3; maybe TRBD2 (5 bases). Per germline, CDR1 MNHEY and CDR2 SVGAGI. This CDR3 is built from 14 residues. Trimming shortened V by 3 bases and J by 2 bases, and 9 bases separated the two germline ends. The CDR3 loop is CASSYKRNTDTQYF. For the CDR3, the DNA is TGTGCCAGCAGTTATAAGCGGAACACAGATACGCAGTATTTT.

This chain links TRBV6-4 with TRBJ2-5; tentatively, D is TRBD2 (5 bases). Per the germline V gene, CDR1 is MRHNA and CDR2 is SNTAGT. The CDR3 contains 13 residues. V was clipped by 3 bases and J by 8 bases, with 13 bases between them. CDR3: CASSEDLAGTQYF. CDR3 nucleotides: TGTGCCAGCAGTGAGGACCTCGCGGGTACCCAGTACTTC.

V usage is TRBV21-1 and J usage is TRBJ2-7; the table's D call, TRBD1, has no DNA check behind it. TRBV21-1 is termed a pseudogene. CDR3 length: 17 amino acids. The DNA of the CDR3 is TGTGCCAGCAGCGTGAAACCCGACCGGGACAGCTCCTACGAGCAGTACTTC. Protein sequence: CASSVKPDRDSSYEQYF.

This chain uses TRBV7-2 with TRBJ2-1; TRBD2 matches 7 bases. V was pared by 7 bases and J by 2 bases, with 5 bases of the junction left unmatched. CDR1 and CDR2 from the germline V gene are SGHTA and FQGNSA. The CDR3 has 14 amino acids. In DNA form, the CDR3 reads TGTGCCAGCAACATGGGGGGGGCCTACAATGAGCAGTTCTTC. Amino acid sequence: CASNMGGAYNEQFF.

J is TRBJ1-1 and V is TRBV7-9; no firm D call. The CDR3 runs to 14 residues. The V gene lost 2 bases and the J gene lost 0 bases, with 7 bases spanning the gap. CDR1 SEHNR and CDR2 FQNEAQ come from the germline V gene (reference sequence). The CDR3 coding sequence is TGTGCCAGCAGCTTAATGCAGATGAACACTGAAGCTTTCTTT. Its translation: CASSLMQMNTEAFF.

The chain recombines TRBV6-5 with TRBJ1-2; D is ambiguous. CDR1 is MNHEY, CDR2 SVGAGI, per germline. Trimming pared 9 bases from V and 0 bases from J, leaving 11 bases between. This CDR3 has 13 residues. The CDR3 DNA follows: TGTGCCAGTGCGACTTTAGCTAACTATGGCTACACCTTC. Its translation is CASATLANYGYTF.

This chain uses TRBV7-2 with TRBJ2-1; 8 positions agree with TRBD1. The germline V gene has CDR1 SGHTA and CDR2 FQGNSA. This CDR3 contains 15 residues. The V gene end was trimmed by 6 bases and the J gene end by 1 base; junction bases not matched to a gene: 5. CDR3: CASSLTGGSYNEQFF. CDR3 coding DNA: TGTGCCAGCAGTTTAACAGGGGGGTCCTACAATGAGCAGTTCTTC.

The J gene is TRBJ1-3, the V gene TRBV5-1; D is unresolved. The germline V and J ends were trimmed by 3 bases and 2 bases, with 9 bases remaining between them. This CDR3 is 14 amino acids long. Germline V CDR1 and CDR2: SGHRS, YFSETQ. CDR3 protein: CASSWAEPGNTIYF. CDR3 sequence (DNA): TGCGCCAGCAGCTGGGCAGAACCTGGAAACACCATATATTTT.

The gene calls are TRBV6-5 and TRBJ2-7; 9 nucleotides match TRBD2. The CDR3 loop spans 14 amino acids. V gave up 5 bases and J gave up 3 bases; unmatched junction bases: 5. Per germline, CDR1 MNHEY and CDR2 SVGAGI. The CDR3 here is CASSATSGYYEQYF. The CDR3 DNA is TGTGCCAGCAGTGCCACTAGCGGGTACTACGAGCAGTACTTC.

CDR3 sequence (DNA): TGTGCCAGCAGCGAGCCGGGACAGGGGATCGAGACCCAGTACTTC. Translating it yields CASSEPGQGIETQYF. The chain recombines TRBV5-4 with TRBJ2-5; TRBD1 matches at 10 bases. CDR3 size: 15 residues. The germline V gene has CDR1 SGHNT and CDR2 YYREEE (reference sequence). The trim removed 4 bases at V and 5 bases at J, leaving 8 bases unmatched.

The genes are TRBV27 and TRBJ2-1; perhaps TRBD2 as D (6 bases). Germline lookup yields CDR1 MNHEY and CDR2 SMNVEV (reference sequence). This CDR3 spans 15 amino acids. Deletions cut 5 bases from V and 5 bases from J, with 16 bases between. The CDR3 protein is CASSTIAAPDNEQFF. Here the CDR3 DNA reads TGTGCCAGCAGTACTATAGCGGCCCCGGACAATGAGCAGTTCTTC.

The V call is TRBV13, the J call TRBJ2-7, with 9 positions matching TRBD1. V shed 5 bases and J 5 bases; nucleotides not matched to a gene: 10. The CDR3 contains 15 residues. Germline CDR1 reads PRHDT; CDR2 reads FYEKMQ (reference sequence). DNA of the CDR3: TGTGCCAGCAGCCTTTGGACAGGGGCCGCGCACGAGCAGTACTTC. This codes for CASSLWTGAAHEQYF. Complete variable domain (other parts from reference TRBV13 and TRBJ2-7): AAGVIQSPRHLIKEKRETATLKCYPIPRHDTVYWYQQGPGQDPQFLISFYEKMQSDKGSIPDRFSAQQFSDYHSELNMSSLELGDSALYFCASSLWTGAAHEQYFGPGTRLTVT.

The CDR3 nucleotides read TGTGCCAGCAGTTTAGGACTAGCGGGAGTCGTAGAGCAGTACTTC. The encoded protein is CASSLGLAGVVEQYF. The chain has TRBV28 and TRBJ2-7, with TRBD2 matching over 13 bases. The V and J ends lost 2 bases and 7 bases, in that order; junction bases with no gene match: 5. Germline loops: CDR1 MDHEN, CDR2 SYDVKM. CDR3 size: 15 residues.

The chain has TRBV4-3 and TRBJ1-2; weak D call: TRBD1 (6 bases). V was cut by 0 bases and J by 7 bases, with 15 bases left in between. The CDR3 runs to 15 residues. Germline CDR1 is LGHNA and CDR2 is YSLEER. CDR3 region: CASSQDWGGSGGYTF. DNA for the CDR3: TGCGCCAGCAGCCAAGATTGGGGGGGCTCGGGTGGCTACACCTTC.

V and J are TRBV2 and TRBJ2-3, with TRBD1 as a possible D gene (6 bases). CDR1 is SNHLY and CDR2 is FYNNEI in the germline V gene. The CDR3 has 16 residues. The germline V and J ends were trimmed by 4 bases and 0 bases, with 14 bases remaining between them. In DNA, the CDR3 is TGTGCCAGCAGTGTACAGGGACCCTCTAGCACAGATACGCAGTATTTT. Translating gives CASSVQGPSSTDTQYF.

The chain joins TRBV10-3 to TRBJ2-1; TRBD2 agrees at 9 bases. Per the germline V gene, CDR1 is ENHRY and CDR2 is SYGVKD. J was trimmed by 2 bases and V by 4 bases; bases with no gene match: 15. This CDR3 is built from 19 residues. The CDR3 region is CAISVKTRRLAGTYNEQFF. DNA for the CDR3: TGTGCCATCAGTGTAAAGACGCGGAGGCTAGCGGGGACCTACAATGAGCAGTTCTTC.

This sequence joins TRBV5-1 and TRBJ2-3, with 7 nucleotides matching TRBD1. CDR3 length: 16 amino acids. Germline values: CDR1 SGHRS, CDR2 YFSETQ. Germline trimming cut 4 bases from V and 1 base from J; bases unmatched to any gene: 9. CDR3 nucleotides: TGCGCCAGCAGCCCCGAGAGGGGGCTTCGCACAGATACGCAGTATTTT. It codes for CASSPERGLRTDTQYF.

This chain connects TRBV19 to TRBJ2-6, with a tentative D call TRBD2 (6 bases). Trimming removed 7 bases at V and 4 bases at J, with 14 bases between. This CDR3 spans 15 amino acids. Germline V gene lookup returns CDR1 LNHDA and CDR2 SQIVND (reference sequence). This CDR3 reads CASTIDGRGANVLTF. In nucleotides, the CDR3 is TGTGCCAGTACCATAGATGGGAGGGGGGCCAACGTCCTGACTTTC.

This sequence joins TRBV19 and TRBJ2-7; D possibly corresponds to TRBD1 (5 bases). The germline V gene encodes CDR1 LNHDA and CDR2 SQIVND (reference sequence). The CDR3 totals 13 residues. Trimming removed 6 bases from V and 0 bases from J, with 9 bases in between. CDR3 sequence (DNA): TGTGCCAGTAGGGCAGGGTCCTCCTACGAGCAGTACTTC. As protein: CASRAGSSYEQYF.

This rearrangement joins TRBV19 to TRBJ1-5, with a possible D match to TRBD1 (6 bases). CDR3 length equals 15 residues. The germline V gene has CDR1 LNHDA and CDR2 SQIVND (reference sequence). V was trimmed by 3 bases and J by 1 base, leaving 10 bases between them. This CDR3 is CASSIRGSSNQPQHF. The CDR3, as DNA: TGTGCCAGTAGTATTAGGGGGTCCAGCAATCAGCCCCAGCATTTT.

The chain has TRBV18 and TRBJ1-5, with 8 bases matching TRBD1. After removal of 3 bases from V and 3 bases from J, the junction contained 13 bases not matched to a gene. The CDR3 contains 18 residues. Germline assignment: CDR1 KGHSH and CDR2 LQKENI. The CDR3 loop is CASSPRSSGQGSNQPQHF. CDR3 bases: TGTGCCAGCTCACCGAGGAGTAGCGGACAGGGTTCCAATCAGCCCCAGCATTTT.

The gene calls are TRBV28 and TRBJ2-1, with TRBD2 matching 7 bases. Germline trimming cut 3 bases from V and 4 bases from J; bases unmatched to any gene: 3. CDR3 length: 14 amino acids. Germline assignment: CDR1 MDHEN and CDR2 SYDVKM. DNA for the CDR3: TGTGCCAGCAGTTTTCCTAGCGGTTACAATGAGCAGTTCTTC. Its translation is CASSFPSGYNEQFF.

The chain uses TRBV27 and TRBJ2-7; 14 positions agree with TRBD2. The germline V gene has CDR1 MNHEY and CDR2 SMNVEV (reference sequence). CDR3 length: 16 residues. V lost 0 bases to trimming and J lost 3 bases; unmatched junction nucleotides: 1. CDR3 loop: CASSLSGLAGVYEQYF. CDR3 coding DNA: TGTGCCAGCAGTTTATCGGGACTAGCGGGGGTCTACGAGCAGTACTTC.

The chain joins TRBV5-5 to TRBJ1-2, with TRBD1 matching over 10 bases. Per the germline V gene, CDR1 is SGHKS and CDR2 is YYEKEE (reference sequence). There are 14 residues in the CDR3. J was trimmed by 5 bases and V by 0 bases; bases with no gene match: 1. CDR3 in amino acids: CASSLGQGAYGYTF. The CDR3 nucleotides are TGTGCCAGCAGCTTGGGACAGGGGGCTTATGGCTACACCTTC.

The CDR3 bases are TGTGCCAGCAGCGACAAACAGGGGAACTCCTACGAGCAGTACTTC. Amino acids: CASSDKQGNSYEQYF. This chain links TRBV25-1 with TRBJ2-7, with 7 bases fitting TRBD1. Germline V lookup: CDR1 MGHDK, CDR2 SYGVNS. The ends lost 6 bases at V and 0 bases at J; junction bases unmatched: 8. The CDR3 contains 15 residues.

The DNA for the CDR3 is TGTGCCTGGAGCGGGACAGTCGCCTATAATTCACCCCTCCACTTT. It codes for CAWSGTVAYNSPLHF. The chain joins TRBV30 to TRBJ1-6; 7 nucleotides align to TRBD1. Trimming took 3 bases from V and 2 from J; bases not matched to a gene: 4. This CDR3 has 15 residues. CDR1 GTSNPN and CDR2 SVGIG come from the germline V gene (reference sequence).